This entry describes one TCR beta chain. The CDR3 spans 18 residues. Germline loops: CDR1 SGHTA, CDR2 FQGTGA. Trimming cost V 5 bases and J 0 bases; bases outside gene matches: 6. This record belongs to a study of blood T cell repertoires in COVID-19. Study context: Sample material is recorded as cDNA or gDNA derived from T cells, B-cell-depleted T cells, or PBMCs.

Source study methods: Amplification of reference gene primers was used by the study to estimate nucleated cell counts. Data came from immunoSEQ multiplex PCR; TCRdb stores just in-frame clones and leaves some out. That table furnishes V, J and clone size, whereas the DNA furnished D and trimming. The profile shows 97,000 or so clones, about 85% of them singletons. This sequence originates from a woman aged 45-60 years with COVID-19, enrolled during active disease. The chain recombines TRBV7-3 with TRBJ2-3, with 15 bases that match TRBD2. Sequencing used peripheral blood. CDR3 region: CASSPSGLAGGSTDTQYF. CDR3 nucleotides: TGTGCCAGCAGCCCTTCCGGACTAGCGGGGGGGAGCACAGATACGCAGTATTTT.